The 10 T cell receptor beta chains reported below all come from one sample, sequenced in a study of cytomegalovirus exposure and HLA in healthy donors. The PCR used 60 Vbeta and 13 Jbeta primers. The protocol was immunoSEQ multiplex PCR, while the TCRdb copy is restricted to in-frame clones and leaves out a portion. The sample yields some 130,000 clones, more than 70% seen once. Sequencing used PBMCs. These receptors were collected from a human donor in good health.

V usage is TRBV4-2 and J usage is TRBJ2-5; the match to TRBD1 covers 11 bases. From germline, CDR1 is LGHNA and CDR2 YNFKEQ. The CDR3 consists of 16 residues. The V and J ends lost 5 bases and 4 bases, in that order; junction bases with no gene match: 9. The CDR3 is CASSLGDRGFGETQYF. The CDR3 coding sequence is TGTGCCAGCAGCTTAGGGGACAGGGGGTTTGGAGAGACCCAGTACTTC.

This CDR3 reads CASSTFRDPTIDGYTF. DNA of the CDR3: TGCGCCAGCAGCACCTTCCGGGATCCAACTATCGATGGCTACACCTTC. J is TRBJ1-2 and V is TRBV4-1; D gene unclear. V lost 5 bases to trimming and J lost 6 bases, with 22 bases between them. The CDR3 loop spans 16 amino acids. Germline V gives CDR1 MGHRA, CDR2 YSYEKL.

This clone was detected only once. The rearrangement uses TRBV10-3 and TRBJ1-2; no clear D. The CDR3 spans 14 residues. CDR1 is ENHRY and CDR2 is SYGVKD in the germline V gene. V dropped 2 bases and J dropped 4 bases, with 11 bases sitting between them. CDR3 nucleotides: TGTGCCATCAGTGAGGGTCAGGCCGGCTATGGCTACACCTTC. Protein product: CAISEGQAGYGYTF.

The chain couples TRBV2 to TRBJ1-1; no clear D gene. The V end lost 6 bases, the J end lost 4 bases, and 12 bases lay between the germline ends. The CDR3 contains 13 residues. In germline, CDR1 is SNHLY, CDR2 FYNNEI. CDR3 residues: CASSETVITEAFF. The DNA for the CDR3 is TGTGCCAGCAGCGAAACAGTGATCACTGAAGCTTTCTTT. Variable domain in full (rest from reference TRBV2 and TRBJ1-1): EPEVTQTPSHQVTQMGQEVILRCVPISNHLYFYWYRQILGQKVEFLVSFYNNEISEKSEIFDDQFSVERPDGSNFTLKIRSTKLEDSAMYFCASSETVITEAFFGQGTRLTVV.

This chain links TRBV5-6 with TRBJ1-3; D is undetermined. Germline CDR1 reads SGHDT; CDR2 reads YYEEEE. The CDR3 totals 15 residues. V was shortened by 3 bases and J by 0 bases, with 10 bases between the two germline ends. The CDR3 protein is CASSSRGFSGNTIYF. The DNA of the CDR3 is TGTGCCAGCAGCTCCAGAGGGTTCTCTGGAAACACCATATATTTT.

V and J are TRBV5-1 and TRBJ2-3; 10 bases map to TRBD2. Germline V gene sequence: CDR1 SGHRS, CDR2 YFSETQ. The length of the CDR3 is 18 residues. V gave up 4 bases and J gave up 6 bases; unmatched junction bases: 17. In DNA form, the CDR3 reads TGCGCCAGCAGCCAGGAGGCAGCAATTAGCGGGGGGTTTGATACGCAGTATTTT. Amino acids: CASSQEAAISGGFDTQYF. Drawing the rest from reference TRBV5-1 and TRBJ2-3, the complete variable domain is KAGVTQTPRYLIKTRGQQVTLSCSPISGHRSVSWYQQTPGQGLQFLFEYFSETQRNKGNFPGRFSGRQFSNSRSEMNVSTLELGDSALYLCASSQEAAISGGFDTQYFGPGTRLTVL.

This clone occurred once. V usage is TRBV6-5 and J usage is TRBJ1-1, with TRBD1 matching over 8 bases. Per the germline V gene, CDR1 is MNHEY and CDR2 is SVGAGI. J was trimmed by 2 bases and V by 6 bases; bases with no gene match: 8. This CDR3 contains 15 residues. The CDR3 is CASRRTGQGNTEAFF. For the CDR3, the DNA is TGTGCCAGCAGACGAACCGGACAGGGAAACACTGAAGCTTTCTTT.

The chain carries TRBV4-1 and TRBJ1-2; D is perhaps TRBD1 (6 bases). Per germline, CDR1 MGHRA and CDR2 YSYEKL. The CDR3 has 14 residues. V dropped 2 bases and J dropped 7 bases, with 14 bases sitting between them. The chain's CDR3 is CASSQSRQVAGYTF. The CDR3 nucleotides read TGCGCCAGCAGCCAATCGCGACAGGTTGCTGGCTACACCTTC.

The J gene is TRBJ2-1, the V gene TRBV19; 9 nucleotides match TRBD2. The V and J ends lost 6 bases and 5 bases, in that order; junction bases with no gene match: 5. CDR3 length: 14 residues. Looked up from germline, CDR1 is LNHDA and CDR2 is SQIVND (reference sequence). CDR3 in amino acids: CASRRSSGNNEQFF. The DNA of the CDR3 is TGTGCCAGTAGGAGGTCTAGCGGGAACAATGAGCAGTTCTTC.

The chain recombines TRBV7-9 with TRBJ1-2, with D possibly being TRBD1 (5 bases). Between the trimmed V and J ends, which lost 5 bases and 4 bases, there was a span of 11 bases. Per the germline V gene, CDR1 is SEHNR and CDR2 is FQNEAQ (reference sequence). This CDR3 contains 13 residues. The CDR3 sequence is CASSPAGTYGYTF. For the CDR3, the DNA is TGTGCCAGCAGCCCAGCGGGGACCTATGGCTACACCTTC. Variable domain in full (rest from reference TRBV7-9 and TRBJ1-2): DTGVSQNPRHKITKRGQNVTFRCDPISEHNRLYWYRQTLGQGPEFLTYFQNEAQLEKSRLLSDRFSAERPKGSFSTLEIQRTEQGDSAMYLCASSPAGTYGYTFGSGTRLTVV.